The rows below give T cell receptor beta chains drawn from one sample of a study of CD8+ T cells in alopecia areata. This table comes from immunoSEQ multiplex PCR, and its TCRdb copy is limited to in-frame clones, with some not included. The table includes roughly 120,000 clones, 58% detected once. The starting material was CD8+ T cells sorted from blood, obtained at week 4, from a patient treated with tofacitinib. Receptor source: a human donor with alopecia areata. Both conserved end residues are trimmed from each CDR3. Each record gives: J gene, D gene, V gene, clone size, CDR3 protein. The D gene is left open where the match is weak. Expanded clones are given a class, and other clones once, few, many or no size at all.

j_gene: TRBJ2-3; d_gene: -; v_gene: TRBV7-2; abundance: -; CDR3aa: ASSLGGAAYTDTQY
j_gene: TRBJ2-5; d_gene: TRBD2; v_gene: TRBV7-9; abundance: -; CDR3aa: ASSLSERGALETQY
j_gene: TRBJ2-1; d_gene: -; v_gene: TRBV29-1; abundance: -; CDR3aa: SVEDVGAHEQF
j_gene: TRBJ1-1; d_gene: -; v_gene: TRBV29-1; abundance: few; CDR3aa: SVAGQGEPNTEAF
j_gene: TRBJ2-7; d_gene: -; v_gene: TRBV5-6; abundance: many; CDR3aa: ASSLWDNSYEQY
j_gene: TRBJ2-5; d_gene: TRBD1; v_gene: TRBV6-1; abundance: -; CDR3aa: ASSDLPGQGGETQY
j_gene: TRBJ2-3; d_gene: -; v_gene: TRBV7-9; abundance: few; CDR3aa: ASTPGDTQY
j_gene: TRBJ1-5; d_gene: -; v_gene: TRBV29-1; abundance: -; CDR3aa: SPRGLRNQPQH
j_gene: TRBJ2-7; d_gene: -; v_gene: TRBV4-1; abundance: few; CDR3aa: ASSQMTSYEQY
j_gene: TRBJ2-7; d_gene: -; v_gene: TRBV4-1; abundance: -; CDR3aa: ASSPNPGISYEQY
j_gene: TRBJ2-3; d_gene: -; v_gene: TRBV30; abundance: few; CDR3aa: AWDSSDTQY
j_gene: TRBJ2-7; d_gene: -; v_gene: TRBV10-3; abundance: once; CDR3aa: AISESDSVYEQY
j_gene: TRBJ2-7; d_gene: TRBD2; v_gene: TRBV29-1; abundance: few; CDR3aa: STAGTEQY
j_gene: TRBJ1-2; d_gene: -; v_gene: TRBV30; abundance: -; CDR3aa: AWSVRWYPYGYT
j_gene: TRBJ1-1; d_gene: -; v_gene: TRBV5-1; abundance: -; CDR3aa: ASSLESLEITEAF
j_gene: TRBJ2-1; d_gene: -; v_gene: TRBV9; abundance: -; CDR3aa: ASSATANYNEQF
j_gene: TRBJ2-2; d_gene: -; v_gene: TRBV9; abundance: -; CDR3aa: ASSATSVGLSGELF
j_gene: TRBJ2-7; d_gene: -; v_gene: TRBV27; abundance: -; CDR3aa: ASSLDRGSYEQY
j_gene: TRBJ2-5; d_gene: TRBD1; v_gene: TRBV29-1; abundance: -; CDR3aa: SVESGQVYQETQY
j_gene: TRBJ2-7; d_gene: TRBD1; v_gene: TRBV29-1; abundance: few; CDR3aa: SVENPGQGPYEQY
j_gene: TRBJ2-3; d_gene: TRBD2; v_gene: TRBV5-6; abundance: -; CDR3aa: ASSLGGGPGTQY
j_gene: TRBJ1-1; d_gene: TRBD1; v_gene: TRBV7-9; abundance: -; CDR3aa: ASSHEPTGFPEAF
j_gene: TRBJ2-7; d_gene: TRBD1; v_gene: TRBV30; abundance: -; CDR3aa: AWSPTPDREQY
j_gene: TRBJ1-2; d_gene: -; v_gene: TRBV7-9; abundance: -; CDR3aa: ASSGEMNFYGYT
j_gene: TRBJ2-5; d_gene: TRBD2; v_gene: TRBV6-9; abundance: -; CDR3aa: ARSPGTSGGRTQETQY
j_gene: TRBJ1-5; d_gene: TRBD1; v_gene: TRBV5-6; abundance: -; CDR3aa: ASSSGTVYQPQH
j_gene: TRBJ2-1; d_gene: -; v_gene: TRBV29-1; abundance: few; CDR3aa: SVYLWNNEQF
j_gene: TRBJ2-7; d_gene: -; v_gene: TRBV28; abundance: few; CDR3aa: ASSLRGYEQY
j_gene: TRBJ1-5; d_gene: -; v_gene: TRBV6-5; abundance: -; CDR3aa: ASSYGPDPSNQPQH
j_gene: TRBJ2-4; d_gene: -; v_gene: TRBV29-1; abundance: -; CDR3aa: SVEDRGGLDIQY
j_gene: TRBJ2-7; d_gene: TRBD2; v_gene: TRBV30; abundance: -; CDR3aa: AWSTGLGSYEQY
j_gene: TRBJ2-1; d_gene: -; v_gene: TRBV30; abundance: few; CDR3aa: AWSAVVGLNEQF
j_gene: TRBJ2-7; d_gene: -; v_gene: TRBV30; abundance: -; CDR3aa: AWSAGNIHEQY
j_gene: TRBJ2-5; d_gene: -; v_gene: TRBV2; abundance: -; CDR3aa: ATVGRTWDSGRETQY
j_gene: TRBJ2-5; d_gene: -; v_gene: TRBV7-8; abundance: once; CDR3aa: ASSGLDTSYPETQY
j_gene: TRBJ2-5; d_gene: -; v_gene: TRBV6-6; abundance: few; CDR3aa: ATFGWETQY
j_gene: TRBJ2-4; d_gene: TRBD1; v_gene: TRBV5-6; abundance: -; CDR3aa: ASSWGQGVGY